A single T cell receptor (beta chain) is shown here with its context. The data stem from a study of STAT5B mutations in CD4+ large granular lymphocyte leukemia. J gave up 7 bases and V 6 bases, and 7 bases lay outside the gene matches. CDR1 and CDR2 (germline): MNHEY, SMNVEV (reference sequence). The CDR3 consists of 14 residues. Buffy coats from healthy blood donors served as controls. Source study methods: The detection floor for productive clonotype frequency was 2.59 x 10-5. Only in-frame clones appear in the TCRdb table, and some are missing; sequencing was by immunoSEQ multiplex PCR. Clone size and V and J calls were adopted from that table, with D and trimming inferred from the DNA. The sample consists of about 48,000 clones, less than 85% of them appearing once.

This sequence joins TRBV27 and TRBJ2-3; 10 bases agree with TRBD2. The sample was CD4+ T cells from blood buffy coats. The TCR sequence derives from a human donor in good health. The CDR3 DNA follows: TGTGCCAGCAGCCCCGGGACTAGCGCAAATACGCAGTATTTT. Its protein product is CASSPGTSANTQYF.